The text below deals with one T cell receptor (beta chain). V gave up 4 bases and J gave up 10 bases; unmatched junction bases: 10. Germline V gene data show CDR1 as SGDLS and CDR2 as YYNGEE. The CDR3 covers 15 residues. Clones were read by immunoSEQ multiplex PCR, and TCRdb kept only the in-frame ones, dropping some. The table shows a few hundred thousand clones, with 87% occurring only once. This record comes from a study of blood T cell repertoires in COVID-19. The gene calls are TRBV9 and TRBJ2-4; 11 positions agree with TRBD2. Sequencing used PBMCs or T cells enriched from blood (not recorded which). This sequence was found in a woman aged 40 to 50 who had recovered from COVID-19. The CDR3 DNA follows: TGTGCCAGCAGCCCCGAGGGACTAGCGGTCCAGATTCAGTACTTC. Translating it yields CASSPEGLAVQIQYF. Variable domain in full (rest from reference TRBV9 and TRBJ2-4): DSGVTQTPKHLITATGQRVTLRCSPRSGDLSVYWYQQSLDQGLQFLIQYYNGEERAKGNILERFSAQQFPDLHSELNLSSLELGDSALYFCASSPEGLAVQIQYFGAGTRLSVL.